This T cell receptor (beta chain) was observed in a study of blood T cell repertoires in COVID-19. Study-level background: Some COVID-19 samples were acute and others convalescent; all came from the United States, Italy and Spain. T cells, B-cell-depleted T cells, or PBMCs provided the cDNA or gDNA that served as material.

The CDR3 contains 13 residues. Unmatched junction bases numbered 3, after V lost 5 bases and J lost 4 bases. Germline CDR1 LNHNV, CDR2 YYDKDF (reference sequence). This clone was seen just once. This table comes from immunoSEQ multiplex PCR, and its TCRdb copy is limited to in-frame clones, with some not included. The sample shows some 210,000 clones, approximately 80% of them seen only once. The source is a woman in her fifties or sixties with acute COVID-19. The V call is TRBV15, the J call TRBJ2-5, with 8 bases that match TRBD2. The sample consisted of PBMCs or T cells enriched from blood (not recorded which). CDR3 DNA: TGTGCCACCAGCCGACGGGGGGGAGAGACCCAGTACTTC. Its protein is CATSRRGGETQYF.